This entry lists 26 T cell receptor beta chains sequenced from one sample in a study of cytomegalovirus exposure and HLA in healthy donors (TCRdb year 2017). Libraries came from the immunoSEQ multiplex PCR assay. The multiplex PCR relied on a mix of 60 forward primers for TCR Vbeta segments and 13 reverse primers for TCR Jbeta segments. In TCRdb, the immuneACCESS table is reduced to in-frame sequences with V and J assigned. These tables do not hold every clone; where another copy was compared, an unresolved V gene accounts for under half, and the others remain unexplained. The sample records 150,000 to 200,000 clones, 81% of which are singletons. The leading ten clones occupy around 2% of the sample. The sequenced sample was PBMCs. These receptor sequences come from a man aged 18 to 29 in good health and CMV-seronegative.

Relative to its sample, this clone is large. The chain carries TRBV5-4 and TRBJ1-1, with 9 bases fitting TRBD1. Looked up from germline, CDR1 is SGHNT and CDR2 is YYREEE (reference sequence). CDR3 length: 15 amino acids. The trim removed 3 bases at V and 1 base at J, leaving 4 bases unmatched. The CDR3 nucleotides are TGTGCCAGCAGCTCATTGGACAGGGGGAACACTGAAGCTTTCTTT. Its protein product is CASSSLDRGNTEAFF. The full variable domain, its missing parts supplied by reference TRBV5-4 and TRBJ1-1, is ETGVTQSPTHLIKTRGQQVTLRCSSQSGHNTVSWYQQALGQGPQFIFQYYREEENGRGNFPPRFSGLQFPNYSSELNVNALELDDSALYLCASSSLDRGNTEAFFGQGTRLTVV.

V usage is TRBV9 and J usage is TRBJ1-1; perhaps TRBD1 as D (5 bases). The CDR3 runs to 14 residues. The germline V gene encodes CDR1 SGDLS and CDR2 YYNGEE. Trimming removed 1 base at V and 2 bases at J, with 9 bases between. CDR3 nucleotides: TGTGCCAGCAGCGTAACCGACAGCAACACTGAAGCTTTCTTT. Translating gives CASSVTDSNTEAFF. The entire variable domain, with the rest obtained from reference TRBV9 and TRBJ1-1, is as follows: DSGVTQTPKHLITATGQRVTLRCSPRSGDLSVYWYQQSLDQGLQFLIQYYNGEERAKGNILERFSAQQFPDLHSELNLSSLELGDSALYFCASSVTDSNTEAFFGQGTRLTVV.

This rearrangement joins TRBV4-2 to TRBJ2-6; 14 positions agree with TRBD2. This CDR3 contains 17 residues. Germline V gene sequence: CDR1 LGHNA, CDR2 YNFKEQ. J was trimmed by 3 bases and V by 4 bases; bases with no gene match: 2. CDR3 nucleotides: TGTGCCAGCAGCCCGGGACTAGCGGGAGATGGGGCCAACGTCCTGACTTTC. Translation: CASSPGLAGDGANVLTF.

The chain employs TRBV5-4 and TRBJ2-7; TRBD1 matches at 8 bases. The germline V gene has CDR1 SGHNT and CDR2 YYREEE (reference sequence). V gave up 9 bases and J gave up 11 bases; unmatched junction bases: 13. The CDR3 consists of 12 residues. CDR3 region: CAISGQGLNEYF. As DNA, the CDR3 is TGTGCCATCAGTGGACAGGGATTGAATGAGTACTTC.

This chain connects TRBV28 to TRBJ2-7; tentatively, D is TRBD1 (6 bases). This CDR3 comprises 15 residues. The V gene lost 8 bases and the J gene lost 1 base, with 18 bases spanning the gap. Germline CDR1 and CDR2: MDHEN and SYDVKM. CDR3 loop: CASLSIRDTSYEQYF. CDR3 nucleotide sequence: TGTGCCAGCCTGAGCATCCGGGACACTTCCTACGAGCAGTACTTC. Combining the CDR3 with reference TRBV28 and TRBJ2-7 gives the whole variable domain DVKVTQSSRYLVKRTGEKVFLECVQDMDHENMFWYRQDPGLGLRLIYFSYDVKMKEKGDIPEGYSVSREKKERFSLILESASTNQTSMYLCASLSIRDTSYEQYFGPGTRLTVT.

The chain employs TRBV30 and TRBJ1-1, with TRBD1 matching 7 bases. The CDR3 spans 12 residues. Germline CDR1 GTSNPN, CDR2 SVGIG (reference sequence). The V and J ends lost 5 bases and 4 bases, in that order; junction bases with no gene match: 4. CDR3 sequence: CAWDRDATEAFF. CDR3 sequence (DNA): TGTGCCTGGGACAGGGACGCCACTGAAGCTTTCTTT.

The chain combines TRBV5-1 with TRBJ1-1; 7 nucleotides agree with TRBD1. The CDR3 extends over 16 amino acids. Losses at the gene ends were 4 bases for V and 7 bases for J; bases not matched to a gene: 16. Germline values: CDR1 SGHRS, CDR2 YFSETQ. The CDR3 DNA follows: TGCGCCAGCAGCCCGGAAACGGGACAGCACCTCTATGAAGCTTTCTTT. Its translation: CASSPETGQHLYEAFF.

V and J are TRBV7-9 and TRBJ1-5; 7 bases align to TRBD1. Germline CDR1 and CDR2: SEHNR and FQNEAQ (reference sequence). After removal of 1 base from V and 0 bases from J, the junction contained 9 bases not matched to a gene. The CDR3 is 18 amino acids. Here the CDR3 DNA reads TGTGCCAGCAGCTTAGGATGGGGAGACAGGGTTAGCAATCAGCCCCAGCATTTT. It translates to CASSLGWGDRVSNQPQHF. The variable domain in full, with the rest retrieved from reference TRBV7-9 and TRBJ1-5, is DTGVSQNPRHKITKRGQNVTFRCDPISEHNRLYWYRQTLGQGPEFLTYFQNEAQLEKSRLLSDRFSAERPKGSFSTLEIQRTEQGDSAMYLCASSLGWGDRVSNQPQHFGDGTRLSIL.

The chain links TRBV6-1 to TRBJ2-3, with D unclear. The length of the CDR3 is 14 residues. Germline V gene lookup returns CDR1 MNHNS and CDR2 SASEGT. The V gene lost 5 bases and the J gene lost 4 bases, with 13 bases spanning the gap. CDR3 amino acids: CASSRTRNADTQYF. As DNA, the CDR3 is TGTGCCAGCAGTCGAACTCGTAACGCAGATACGCAGTATTTT.

J is TRBJ1-4 and V is TRBV5-4; tentative D call: TRBD1 (6 bases). Per germline, CDR1 SGHNT and CDR2 YYREEE (reference sequence). V lost 4 bases to trimming and J lost 6 bases, with 13 bases between them. The CDR3 runs to 14 residues. The CDR3 nucleotides read TGTGCCAGCAGCACCCGGGACATGGATGAAAAACTGTTTTTT. Its translation is CASSTRDMDEKLFF.

The chain couples TRBV7-9 to TRBJ2-5; D remains unclear. The V and J ends lost 2 bases and 1 base respectively, with 8 bases between them. This CDR3 is built from 14 residues. Germline CDR1 SEHNR, CDR2 FQNEAQ (reference sequence). Here the CDR3 reads CASSLNSPQETQYF. The CDR3 DNA reads TGTGCCAGCAGCTTAAACTCGCCCCAAGAGACCCAGTACTTC.

This chain links TRBV12-5 with TRBJ2-5; weak D call: TRBD2 (5 bases). The germline V gene has CDR1 LGHNT and CDR2 FRNRAP. Trimming left V 0 bases short and J 5 bases short, with 16 bases between. The CDR3 spans 16 residues. The CDR3 spells CASGLVLSGTGETQYF. CDR3 DNA sequence: TGTGCTAGTGGTTTGGTACTCTCCGGAACGGGGGAGACCCAGTACTTC.

This clone came up once. This chain links TRBV11-2 with TRBJ1-3; no clear D gene. The CDR3 contains 13 residues. Germline values: CDR1 SGHAT, CDR2 FQNNGV. The V end lost 4 bases, the J end lost 4 bases, and 8 bases lay between the germline ends. The CDR3 DNA reads TGTGCCAGCAGCTACTCACCCGGAAACACCATATATTTT. This codes for CASSYSPGNTIYF.

In its sample, this clone was seen once. The V call is TRBV5-4, the J call TRBJ2-2; 11 positions agree with TRBD1. This CDR3 has 14 amino acids. V lost 3 bases to trimming and J lost 6 bases; unmatched junction nucleotides: 1. Germline V gene data show CDR1 as SGHNT and CDR2 as YYREEE (reference sequence). The CDR3 here is CASSSGQGAGELFF. CDR3 bases: TGTGCCAGCAGCTCGGGACAGGGGGCCGGGGAGCTGTTTTTT.

V gene TRBV28 combines with J gene TRBJ2-7, with a possible D match to TRBD2 (6 bases). CDR3 length: 16 residues. The V end was cut by 5 bases, the J end by 3 bases, with 20 bases between. Per germline, CDR1 MDHEN and CDR2 SYDVKM. The CDR3 is CASSPKTGTLYYEQYF. The CDR3 bases are TGTGCCAGCAGTCCAAAGACCGGGACTCTCTACTACGAGCAGTACTTC.

The chain carries TRBV14 and TRBJ1-6; 7 bases map to TRBD1. The germline gives CDR1 SGHDN, CDR2 FVKESK. The V and J ends lost 2 bases and 10 bases, in that order; junction bases with no gene match: 5. The CDR3 extends over 14 amino acids. CDR3 amino acids: CASSQNRGGSPLHF. CDR3 sequence (DNA): TGTGCCAGCAGCCAAAACAGGGGAGGATCACCCCTCCACTTT.

The rearrangement links TRBV19 to TRBJ2-1, with a possible D match to TRBD2 (5 bases). The CDR3 runs 16 residues. V dropped 2 bases and J dropped 3 bases, with 14 bases sitting between them. Germline values: CDR1 LNHDA, CDR2 SQIVND (reference sequence). The CDR3 DNA sequence: TGTGCCAGTAGTATAAACCCGACTAACCTCTACAATGAGCAGTTCTTC. Translation: CASSINPTNLYNEQFF.

This clone was counted only a few times. The CDR3 spells CASSPGQAGSSYEQYF. The CDR3 bases are TGTGCCAGCAGCCCCGGACAGGCGGGAAGCTCCTACGAGCAGTACTTC. The rearrangement joins TRBV5-4 to TRBJ2-7; possibly TRBD1 for D (7 bases). Germline V CDR1 and CDR2: SGHNT, YYREEE (reference sequence). V shed 4 bases and J shed 0 bases, with 17 bases lying between them. The CDR3 has 16 amino acids.

This chain connects TRBV5-1 to TRBJ2-7, with a weak D call TRBD2 (6 bases). Germline CDR1 reads SGHRS; CDR2 reads YFSETQ. This CDR3 is built from 14 residues. V was cut by 4 bases and J by 7 bases, with 18 bases left in between. CDR3 bases: TGCGCCAGCAGCGACAATACGGGACTGCGGGAGCAGTACTTC. Amino acid sequence: CASSDNTGLREQYF.

V is TRBV4-3 and J is TRBJ2-5, with 9 bases identical to TRBD1. V was clipped by 0 bases and J by 5 bases; unmatched bases: 16. Germline CDR1 LGHNA, CDR2 YSLEER. This CDR3 region has 19 residues. The CDR3 DNA is TGCGCCAGCAGCCAAGAGACCCGCCGGACAGGGGATCCTTGGGAGACCCAGTACTTC. Its translation: CASSQETRRTGDPWETQYF.

The chain combines TRBV6-5 with TRBJ2-4; a weak D match, TRBD2 (5 bases). CDR3 length: 14 residues. Trimming removed 0 bases at V and 3 bases at J, with 6 bases between. CDR1 MNHEY and CDR2 SVGAGI come from the germline V gene. The DNA of the CDR3 is TGTGCCAGCAGTTACTCAGGGAGCAAAAACATTCAGTACTTC. This codes for CASSYSGSKNIQYF.

The chain recombines TRBV2 with TRBJ1-5; no reliable D call. This CDR3 contains 15 residues. CDR1 is SNHLY, CDR2 FYNNEI, per germline. The ends were cut back, 2 bases at V and 7 bases at J, with 15 bases in the middle. The CDR3 region is CASSESGSPRQPQHF. The CDR3 region has the DNA TGTGCCAGCAGTGAATCGGGAAGTCCAAGACAGCCCCAGCATTTT.

This clone has only one observation. This chain links TRBV7-9 with TRBJ2-2; tentatively, D is TRBD2 (5 bases). V gave up 5 bases and J gave up 5 bases, with 6 bases separating them. The CDR3 loop spans 12 amino acids. From germline, CDR1 is SEHNR and CDR2 FQNEAQ (reference sequence). CDR3 sequence: CASSGETGELFF. The DNA for the CDR3 is TGTGCCAGCAGCGGGGAGACCGGGGAGCTGTTTTTT.

The chain employs TRBV7-2 and TRBJ1-5; TRBD1 might be the D (6 bases). Trimming took 5 bases from V and 3 from J, leaving 14 bases between them. Germline CDR1 is SGHTA and CDR2 is FQGNSA. This CDR3 is 15 amino acids long. DNA of the CDR3: TGTGCCAGCAGCCCTACAACAGGGTTCAATCAGCCCCAGCATTTT. Its protein is CASSPTTGFNQPQHF. Drawing the rest from reference TRBV7-2 and TRBJ1-5, the complete variable domain is GAGVSQSPSNKVTEKGKDVELRCDPISGHTALYWYRQSLGQGLEFLIYFQGNSAPDKSGLPSDRFSAERTGGSVSTLTIQRTQQEDSAVYLCASSPTTGFNQPQHFGDGTRLSIL.

The V gene is TRBV5-1, the J gene TRBJ2-1, with 14 bases identical to TRBD2. With V trimmed by 7 bases and J by 8 bases, 5 bases remained unmatched. The V gene's germline CDR1 is SGHRS and CDR2 YFSETQ. The CDR3 length is 14 residues. CDR3 bases: TGCGCCAGCTCGGGGACTAGCGGGAGCTATGAGCAGTTCTTC. This translates into CASSGTSGSYEQFF.

The chain carries TRBV28 and TRBJ2-7; 7 bases align to TRBD2. J was trimmed by 3 bases and V by 7 bases; bases with no gene match: 15. The CDR3 is 16 amino acids. Germline V gives CDR1 MDHEN, CDR2 SYDVKM. The CDR3 DNA is TGTGCCAGCATAGGGAGGGACCAGAATGACCACTACGAGCAGTACTTC. This sequence encodes CASIGRDQNDHYEQYF.